The rows below give T cell receptor beta chains drawn from one sample of a study of blood T cell repertoires in COVID-19. Produced via immunoSEQ multiplex PCR; TCRdb's table is partial and in-frame only. The sample has fewer than 250,000 clones; around 84% are singletons. The sample taken for sequencing was peripheral blood. These receptors all stem from a man aged 40-50 years with acute or convalescent COVID-19. Both conserved end residues are part of each CDR3. A D gene is named only where the DNA matches it firmly. Only part of the rows carry a size: once, few, many, or a class if the clone is expanded.

J gene | clone size | D gene | V gene | CDR3 DNA | CDR3 protein
TRBJ1-5 | once | TRBD1 | TRBV28 | TGTGCCAGCAGTTTGAACGTCAGGGGGAGCAATCAGCCCCAGCATTTT | CASSLNVRGSNQPQHF
TRBJ2-7 | . | . | TRBV6-6 | TGTGCCAGCAGCAACTCCTACGAGCAGTACTTC | CASSNSYEQYF
TRBJ2-6 | once | TRBD1 | TRBV7-2 | TGTGCCAGCAGCGGACGTCCGGGACAGCTAACCAACGTCCTGACTTTC | CASSGRPGQLTNVLTF
TRBJ1-3 | few | . | TRBV30 | TGTGCCTGGAGCGCTACCCGGGACACCATATATTTT | CAWSATRDTIYF
TRBJ1-1 | . | TRBD1 | TRBV5-4 | TGTGCCAGCAGCTATGCGGACAGGGTTGGTTCTGAAGCTTTCTTT | CASSYADRVGSEAFF
TRBJ2-1 | . | . | TRBV13 | TGTGCCAGCAGCTCACAAGGGAGGTTGACCTACAATGAGCAGTTCTTC | CASSSQGRLTYNEQFF
TRBJ1-1 | . | . | TRBV7-3 | TGTGCCAGCAGCACTAGTCCGGGCACTGAAGCTTTCTTT | CASSTSPGTEAFF
TRBJ2-1 | . | TRBD2 | TRBV6-5 | TGTGCCAGCGTACCGAGCGGGGGCTCCTACAATGAGCAGTTCTTC | CASVPSGGSYNEQFF
TRBJ2-2 | . | . | TRBV2 | TGTGCCAGCAGTCCTATTCTCACCGGGGAGCTGTTTTTT | CASSPILTGELFF
TRBJ1-2 | few | . | TRBV14 | TGTGCCAGCAGCCAGCGAAGAGAAGGCTACACCTTC | CASSQRREGYTF
TRBJ1-6 | . | . | TRBV25-1 | TGTGCCAGCAGTGGGCAGGGTGGTTCACCCCTCCACTTT | CASSGQGGSPLHF
TRBJ1-6 | . | TRBD1 | TRBV4-2 | TGTGCCAGCAGCCCCGGGACAGGGAACACACCCCTCCACTTT | CASSPGTGNTPLHF
TRBJ2-7 | . | . | TRBV5-5 | TGTGCCAGCAGCTTCCTCTTGTGGGCCGAGCAGTACTTC | CASSFLLWAEQYF
TRBJ2-1 | once | TRBD1 | TRBV5-1 | TGCGCCAGCAGCGCCAGGACAGGGGAAAATGAGCAGTTCTTC | CASSARTGENEQFF
TRBJ1-3 | . | . | TRBV5-1 | TGCGCCAGCAGCTTGGGACGGGGGGGAAACACCATATATTTT | CASSLGRGGNTIYF
TRBJ1-2 | . | TRBD1 | TRBV18 | TGTGCCAGCTCACGACAGGGGGATGGCTACACCTTC | CASSRQGDGYTF
TRBJ2-1 | few | TRBD1 | TRBV5-4 | TGTGCCAGCAGCACGGGACAGGGGGGGTACAATGAGCAGTTCTTC | CASSTGQGGYNEQFF
TRBJ1-1 | . | . | TRBV9 | TGTGCCAGCAGCGTAGCTGTGGGACCAGGGGTGAACACTGAAGCTTTCTTT | CASSVAVGPGVNTEAFF
TRBJ1-2 | . | TRBD1 | TRBV4-2 | TGTGCCAGCAGCCCCCGGGACAGGGGAGAGGATGGCTACACCTTC | CASSPRDRGEDGYTF
TRBJ1-1 | once | . | TRBV3-1/TRBV3-2 | TGTGCCAGCAGCCAGACAGAGCTTGGCACTGAAGCTTTCTTT | CASSQTELGTEAFF
TRBJ1-6 | few | . | TRBV5-4 | TGTGCCAGCAGCTTGGCATCGGGTGAAAATTCACCCCTCCACTTT | CASSLASGENSPLHF
TRBJ1-5 | . | . | TRBV12-3/TRBV12-4 | TGTGCCAGCAGCCAGGGAAATCAGCCCCAGCATTTT | CASSQGNQPQHF
TRBJ2-3 | . | TRBD2 | TRBV7-2 | TGTGCCAGCAGCTCGCCTACCGGGACTAGGGGGGGTACGCAGTATTTT | CASSSPTGTRGGTQYF
TRBJ2-3 | . | TRBD2 | TRBV7-2 | TGTGCCAGCAGCCAGGGGGAAGCGGGGGGCTGGAATACGCAGTATTTT | CASSQGEAGGWNTQYF
TRBJ2-1 | . | TRBD2 | TRBV11-2 | TGTGCCAGCAGCTTAGTTGGGGGGGTACTCCGTGAGCAGTTCTTC | CASSLVGGVLREQFF
TRBJ2-7 | . | . | TRBV19 | TGTGCCAGTACCGCCTCCGGGACACCCTACGAGCAGTACTTC | CASTASGTPYEQYF
TRBJ2-3 | . | TRBD2 | TRBV2 | TGTGCCAGCAGCCCTGGGAATAGCGGGGGAGATACGCAGTATTTT | CASSPGNSGGDTQYF
TRBJ1-5 | . | . | TRBV19 | TGTGCCAGTAGTAGAGAAGGGGTTTCCAATCAGCCCCAGCATTTT | CASSREGVSNQPQHF
TRBJ1-2 | . | . | TRBV30 | TGTGCCTGGAGTGTAAGAAAGTGGACGGGGGGGAATGGCTACACCTTC | CAWSVRKWTGGNGYTF
TRBJ1-2 | . | . | TRBV10-3 | TGTGCCATCAGTGAGCCCACCTGGCAAGGCTACACCTTC | CAISEPTWQGYTF
TRBJ1-6 | . | . | TRBV6-1 | TGTGCCAGCAGTGATAGACAGATTGATAATTCACCCCTCCACTTT | CASSDRQIDNSPLHF
TRBJ1-3 | . | . | TRBV9 | TGTGCCAGCAGCGTAGGATTAGAGGGGGACACGAAAAGCTCTGGAAACACCATATATTTT | CASSVGLEGDTKSSGNTIYF
TRBJ1-5 | . | . | TRBV3-1/TRBV3-2 | TGTGCCAGCAGCCAACAGGGAGGAAGCAATCAGCCCCAGCATTTT | CASSQQGGSNQPQHF
TRBJ1-4 | . | . | TRBV15 | TGTGCCACCAGCAGAGAGAGGAATGAAAAACTGTTTTTT | CATSRERNEKLFF
TRBJ2-1 | . | TRBD1 | TRBV18 | TGTGCCAGCTCACGAGGACAGGGAACCTACAATGAGCAGTTCTTC | CASSRGQGTYNEQFF
TRBJ2-7 | . | TRBD1 | TRBV5-1 | TGCGCCAGCAGCGGACCGACAGGGTCCGAGCAGTACTTC | CASSGPTGSEQYF
TRBJ2-3 | . | . | TRBV19 | TGTGCCAGTAGCGGGGAGAGAACAGATACGCAGTATTTT | CASSGERTDTQYF
TRBJ1-3 | . | TRBD1 | TRBV10-3 | TGTGCCACCAACGAGGACAGGGCTGGAAACACCATATATTTT | CATNEDRAGNTIYF
TRBJ1-1 | . | TRBD1 | TRBV25-1 | TGTGCCAGCAGTGGGGGACAGTTGAACACTGAAGCTTTCTTT | CASSGGQLNTEAFF
TRBJ2-7 | . | . | TRBV2 | TGTGCCAGCAGTTATGCGACCGACAGCTCCTACGAGCAGTACTTC | CASSYATDSSYEQYF
TRBJ2-5 | . | . | TRBV13 | TGTGCCAGCAGCTTCGGGGAGACCCAGTACTTC | CASSFGETQYF
TRBJ1-2 | . | . | TRBV5-1 | TGCGCCAGCAGCTTGGTCTTATCCGGGACAAGCGACGGCTACACCTTC | CASSLVLSGTSDGYTF
TRBJ2-5 | once | TRBD2 | TRBV19 | TGTGCCAGTAGTCCGACTAGCGGGATTACTACCCAGTACTTC | CASSPTSGITTQYF
TRBJ1-1 | . | TRBD1 | TRBV5-5 | TGTGCCAGCAGCTTGGGGACAGGTGTGAACACTGAAGCTTTCTTT | CASSLGTGVNTEAFF
TRBJ1-5 | . | . | TRBV6-6 | TGTGCCAGCAGGGCACAGATTAGCAATCAGCCCCAGCATTTT | CASRAQISNQPQHF
TRBJ2-3 | . | TRBD1 | TRBV7-9 | TGTGCCAGCAGCTCAGACTCCGGGACAGCATCGTATTTT | CASSSDSGTASYF
TRBJ2-1 | . | TRBD1 | TRBV27 | TGTGCCAGCAGTTTAAGAGAGGTACCCTATGAACAGGGGTCTATAGGGGGTGAGCAGTTCTTC | CASSLREVPYEQGSIGGEQFF
TRBJ1-1 | . | . | TRBV7-2 | TGTGCCAGCAGCCAACGGACCTCATCTAGGGGAACTGAAGCTTTCTTT | CASSQRTSSRGTEAFF
TRBJ2-7 | . | . | TRBV6-6 | TGTGCCAGCAGTTACTCCGCGGGCTACGAGCAGTACTTC | CASSYSAGYEQYF
TRBJ1-1 | . | . | TRBV6-5 | TGTGCCAGCACCCGGGGGACTGAAGCTTTCTTT | CASTRGTEAFF